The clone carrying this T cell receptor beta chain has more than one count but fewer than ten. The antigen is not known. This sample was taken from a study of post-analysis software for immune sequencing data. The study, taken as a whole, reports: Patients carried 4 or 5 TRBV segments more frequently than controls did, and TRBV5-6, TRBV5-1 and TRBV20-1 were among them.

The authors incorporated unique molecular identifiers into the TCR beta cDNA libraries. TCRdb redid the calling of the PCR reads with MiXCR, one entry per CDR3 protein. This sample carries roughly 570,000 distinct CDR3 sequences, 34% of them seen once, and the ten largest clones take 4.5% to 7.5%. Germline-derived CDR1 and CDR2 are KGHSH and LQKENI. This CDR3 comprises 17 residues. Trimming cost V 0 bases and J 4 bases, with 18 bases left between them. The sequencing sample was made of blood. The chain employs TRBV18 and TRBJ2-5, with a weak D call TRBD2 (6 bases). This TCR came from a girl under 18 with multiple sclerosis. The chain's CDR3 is CASSPPGGKARSETQYF. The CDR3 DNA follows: TGTGCCAGCTCACCACCTGGAGGGAAGGCGCGATCAGAGACCCAGTACTTC.